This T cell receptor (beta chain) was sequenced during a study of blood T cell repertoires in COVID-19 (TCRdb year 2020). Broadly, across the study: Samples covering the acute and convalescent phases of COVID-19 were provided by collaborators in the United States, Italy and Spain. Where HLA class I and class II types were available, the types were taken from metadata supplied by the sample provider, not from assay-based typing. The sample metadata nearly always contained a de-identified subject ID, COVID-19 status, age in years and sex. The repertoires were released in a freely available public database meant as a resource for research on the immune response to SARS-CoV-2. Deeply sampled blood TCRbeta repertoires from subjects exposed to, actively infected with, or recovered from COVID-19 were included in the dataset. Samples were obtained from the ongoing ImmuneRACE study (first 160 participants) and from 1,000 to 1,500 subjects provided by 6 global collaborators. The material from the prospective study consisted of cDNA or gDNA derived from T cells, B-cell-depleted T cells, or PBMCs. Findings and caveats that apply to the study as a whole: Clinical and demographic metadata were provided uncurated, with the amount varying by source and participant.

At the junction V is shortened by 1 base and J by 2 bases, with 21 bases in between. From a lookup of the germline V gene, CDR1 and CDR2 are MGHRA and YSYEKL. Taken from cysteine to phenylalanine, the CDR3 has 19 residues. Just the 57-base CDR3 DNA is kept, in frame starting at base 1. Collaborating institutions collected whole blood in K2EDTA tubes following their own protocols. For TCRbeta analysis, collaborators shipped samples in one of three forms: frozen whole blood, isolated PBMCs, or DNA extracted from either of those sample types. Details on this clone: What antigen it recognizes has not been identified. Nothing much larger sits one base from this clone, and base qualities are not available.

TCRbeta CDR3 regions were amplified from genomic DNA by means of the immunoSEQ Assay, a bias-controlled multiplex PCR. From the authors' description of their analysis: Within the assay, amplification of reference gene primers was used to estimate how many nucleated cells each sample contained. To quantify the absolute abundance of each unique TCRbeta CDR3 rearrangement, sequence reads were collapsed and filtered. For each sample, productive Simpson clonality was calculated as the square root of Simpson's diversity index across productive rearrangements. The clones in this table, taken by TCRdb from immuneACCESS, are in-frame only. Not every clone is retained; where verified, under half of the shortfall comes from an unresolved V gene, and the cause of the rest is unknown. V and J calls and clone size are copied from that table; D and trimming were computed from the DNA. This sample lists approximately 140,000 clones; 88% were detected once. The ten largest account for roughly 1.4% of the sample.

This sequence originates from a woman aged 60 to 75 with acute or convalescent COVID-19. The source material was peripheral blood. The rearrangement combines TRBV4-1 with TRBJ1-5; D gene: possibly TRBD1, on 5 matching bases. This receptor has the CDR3 CASSQAHPGPGVGNQPQHF. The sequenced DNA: TGCGCCAGCAGCCAAGCCCATCCCGGGCCGGGGGTTGGCAATCAGCCCCAGCATTTT.